The rows below give T cell receptor beta chains drawn from one sample of a study of OX40 agonist ivuxolimab in advanced cancers. TCRdb's table, derived via immunoSEQ multiplex PCR, lists solely in-frame clones and lacks some. The table lists roughly 38,000 clones, about 70% of them singletons. Sequenced material: CD4+ or CD8+ T cells sorted from blood, taken in a trial of the OX40 agonist ivuxolimab. These receptors were taken from an adult with an advanced solid tumor such as melanoma, head and neck, liver or kidney cancer. Each CDR3 is given with its conserved first and last residue. The order of the fields is D gene, V gene, J gene, clone size, CDR3 length, CDR3 DNA, CDR3 protein. D genes are given only for firm matches. Some rows mark clone size as missing; the rest say once, few, many or name a class of expanded clone.

d_gene: NA; v_gene: TRBV5-5; j_gene: TRBJ1-2; abundance: NA; len: 12; CDR3nt: TGTGCCAGCAGCTGGACCCCCAGGGCCGACACCTTC; CDR3aa: CASSWTPRADTF
d_gene: TRBD2; v_gene: TRBV9; j_gene: TRBJ2-6; abundance: once; len: 18; CDR3nt: TGTGCCAGCAGCGTAGTCCAGCGGGGGCCCCCTGGGGCCAACGTCCTGACTTTC; CDR3aa: CASSVVQRGPPGANVLTF
d_gene: NA; v_gene: TRBV6-5; j_gene: TRBJ2-3; abundance: NA; len: 10; CDR3nt: TGTGCCAGCAGGAGGGATACGCAGTATTTT; CDR3aa: CASRRDTQYF
d_gene: NA; v_gene: TRBV7-2; j_gene: TRBJ1-2; abundance: NA; len: 15; CDR3nt: TGTGCCAGCAGCACTCCGGGACGGAGCATTCATGGCTACACCTTC; CDR3aa: CASSTPGRSIHGYTF
d_gene: TRBD1; v_gene: TRBV5-1; j_gene: TRBJ2-5; abundance: NA; len: 16; CDR3nt: TGCGCCAGCAGCGTAGGGACAGCCCCCACAACAAGGACCCAGTACTTC; CDR3aa: CASSVGTAPTTRTQYF
d_gene: NA; v_gene: TRBV5-1; j_gene: TRBJ2-5; abundance: NA; len: 13; CDR3nt: TGCGCCAGCAGCTTGGCAGGAAAAGAGACCCAGTACTTC; CDR3aa: CASSLAGKETQYF
d_gene: TRBD1; v_gene: TRBV6-1; j_gene: TRBJ2-2; abundance: NA; len: 15; CDR3nt: TGTGCCAGCAGTGGACAGGGGGTGGGCACCGGGGAGCTGTTTTTT; CDR3aa: CASSGQGVGTGELFF
d_gene: NA; v_gene: TRBV14; j_gene: TRBJ1-3; abundance: NA; len: 17; CDR3nt: TGTGCCAGCAGCCCCGTTGGGGGGATAACATCTGGAAACACCATATATTTT; CDR3aa: CASSPVGGITSGNTIYF
d_gene: NA; v_gene: TRBV6-6; j_gene: TRBJ1-2; abundance: few; len: 13; CDR3nt: TGTGCCAGCAGCACAGGGTTGGACTATGGCTACACCTTC; CDR3aa: CASSTGLDYGYTF
d_gene: NA; v_gene: TRBV19; j_gene: TRBJ2-5; abundance: NA; len: 14; CDR3nt: TGTGCCAGTAGTATCAAGCTGTACCAAGAGACCCAGTACTTC; CDR3aa: CASSIKLYQETQYF
d_gene: NA; v_gene: TRBV30; j_gene: TRBJ2-7; abundance: once; len: 13; CDR3nt: TGTGCCTGGAGCGGACAGAGGGGGAACGAGCAGTACTTC; CDR3aa: CAWSGQRGNEQYF
d_gene: NA; v_gene: TRBV5-6; j_gene: TRBJ1-2; abundance: few; len: 13; CDR3nt: TGTGCCAGCACCCGTAATTCCGTAGATGGCTACACCTTC; CDR3aa: CASTRNSVDGYTF
d_gene: NA; v_gene: TRBV27; j_gene: TRBJ1-4; abundance: NA; len: 15; CDR3nt: TGTGCCAGCAGTCCATTGGGGGGAACTAATGAAAAACTGTTTTTT; CDR3aa: CASSPLGGTNEKLFF
d_gene: NA; v_gene: TRBV5-6; j_gene: TRBJ2-4; abundance: NA; len: 13; CDR3nt: TGTGCCAGCAGCCCCTATCAGGGGGGCATTCAGTACTTC; CDR3aa: CASSPYQGGIQYF
d_gene: NA; v_gene: TRBV2; j_gene: TRBJ2-2; abundance: large; len: 14; CDR3nt: TGTGCCAGGAACTCCGTTTCAGAGACCGGGGAGCTGTTTTTT; CDR3aa: CARNSVSETGELFF
d_gene: NA; v_gene: TRBV18; j_gene: TRBJ1-1; abundance: NA; len: 16; CDR3nt: TGTGCCAGCTCACCACCGAGATATCCAGTGAACACTGAAGCTTTCTTT; CDR3aa: CASSPPRYPVNTEAFF
d_gene: NA; v_gene: TRBV7-6; j_gene: TRBJ1-4; abundance: once; len: 15; CDR3nt: TGTGCCAGCAGCTTAGTAGGGGGGGGACGTGAAAAACTGTTTTTT; CDR3aa: CASSLVGGGREKLFF
d_gene: NA; v_gene: TRBV10-3; j_gene: TRBJ2-7; abundance: NA; len: 13; CDR3nt: TGTGCCATCAGTTTCGGGCCTTCCTACGAGCAGTACTTC; CDR3aa: CAISFGPSYEQYF
d_gene: NA; v_gene: TRBV2; j_gene: TRBJ1-1; abundance: NA; len: 14; CDR3nt: TGTGCCAGCAGTGAGAGCGGTCGGGGGGGTGAAGCTTTCTTT; CDR3aa: CASSESGRGGEAFF
d_gene: NA; v_gene: TRBV10-2; j_gene: TRBJ2-1; abundance: NA; len: 15; CDR3nt: TGCGCCAGCAGTGAACCTGGGACACTTGACAATGAGCAGTTCTTC; CDR3aa: CASSEPGTLDNEQFF
d_gene: NA; v_gene: TRBV7-9; j_gene: TRBJ2-1; abundance: NA; len: 12; CDR3nt: TGTGCCAGCAGCTTAGGACTTACAGAGCAGTTCTTC; CDR3aa: CASSLGLTEQFF
d_gene: NA; v_gene: TRBV7-2; j_gene: TRBJ1-3; abundance: NA; len: 12; CDR3nt: TGTGCCAGCAGCCATATCAAACGGCGTCTGGATTTT; CDR3aa: CASSHIKRRLDF
d_gene: NA; v_gene: TRBV6-5; j_gene: TRBJ1-2; abundance: few; len: 14; CDR3nt: TGTGCCAGCAGTGGCCAGGGAGGGGGAAGTGGCTACACCTTC; CDR3aa: CASSGQGGGSGYTF
d_gene: NA; v_gene: TRBV10-2; j_gene: TRBJ2-1; abundance: NA; len: 12; CDR3nt: TGCGCCACCATCCCACGTTACAATGAGCAGTTCTTC; CDR3aa: CATIPRYNEQFF
d_gene: NA; v_gene: TRBV5-4; j_gene: TRBJ2-3; abundance: NA; len: 14; CDR3nt: TGTGCCAGCAGCTCCGAATACTCTGCAGATACGCAGTATTTT; CDR3aa: CASSSEYSADTQYF
d_gene: TRBD1; v_gene: TRBV29-1; j_gene: TRBJ2-7; abundance: NA; len: 13; CDR3nt: TGCAGCGCCGTTGACAGGGTAATGGGCGAGCAGTACTTC; CDR3aa: CSAVDRVMGEQYF
d_gene: NA; v_gene: TRBV9; j_gene: TRBJ1-6; abundance: NA; len: 13; CDR3nt: TGTGCCAGCAGCGTGCAGGCTAATTCACCCCTCCACTTT; CDR3aa: CASSVQANSPLHF
d_gene: TRBD2; v_gene: TRBV11-2; j_gene: TRBJ2-2; abundance: NA; len: 16; CDR3nt: TGTGCCAGCAGCCCCCGGACTAGCGGTAACACCGGGGAGCTGTTTTTT; CDR3aa: CASSPRTSGNTGELFF
d_gene: NA; v_gene: TRBV7-3; j_gene: TRBJ2-5; abundance: once; len: 13; CDR3nt: TGTGCCAGCAGCACAGGGTGGGGAGAGACCCAGTACTTC; CDR3aa: CASSTGWGETQYF
d_gene: NA; v_gene: TRBV6-1; j_gene: TRBJ1-2; abundance: NA; len: 12; CDR3nt: TGTGCCAGCAGTGAAACAGGGAGCGGCTACACCTTC; CDR3aa: CASSETGSGYTF
d_gene: NA; v_gene: TRBV5-6; j_gene: TRBJ1-5; abundance: NA; len: 13; CDR3nt: TGTGCCAGCAGCTTGGGGGGGATTCAGCCCCAGCATTTT; CDR3aa: CASSLGGIQPQHF
d_gene: NA; v_gene: TRBV2; j_gene: TRBJ1-1; abundance: NA; len: 13; CDR3nt: TGTGCCAGCCAAAAGTCTGAGAACACTGAAGCTTTCTTT; CDR3aa: CASQKSENTEAFF
d_gene: NA; v_gene: TRBV19; j_gene: TRBJ1-2; abundance: NA; len: 14; CDR3nt: TGTGCCAGCAGTAGGGCGGAGGGTAACTATGGCTACACCTTC; CDR3aa: CASSRAEGNYGYTF
d_gene: NA; v_gene: TRBV6-5; j_gene: TRBJ1-2; abundance: once; len: 14; CDR3nt: TGTGCCAGCACCAAGCAGCAAGGATACTATGGCTACACCTTC; CDR3aa: CASTKQQGYYGYTF
d_gene: NA; v_gene: TRBV6-1; j_gene: TRBJ1-2; abundance: NA; len: 11; CDR3nt: TGTGCCAGCAAGGGGATGAGCGGCTACACCTTC; CDR3aa: CASKGMSGYTF
d_gene: TRBD2; v_gene: TRBV27; j_gene: TRBJ2-7; abundance: NA; len: 15; CDR3nt: TGTGCCAGCAGTTCACCGGGACTAGCGGCCTACGAGCAGTACTTC; CDR3aa: CASSSPGLAAYEQYF
d_gene: NA; v_gene: TRBV6-5; j_gene: TRBJ2-2; abundance: once; len: 13; CDR3nt: TGTGCCAGCAGCGCCATCGGGCCCGGGGAGCTGTTTTTT; CDR3aa: CASSAIGPGELFF
d_gene: NA; v_gene: TRBV2; j_gene: TRBJ1-6; abundance: few; len: 15; CDR3nt: TGTGCCAGCAGTGAAGCACAGGGAAAAAATTCACCCCTCCACTTT; CDR3aa: CASSEAQGKNSPLHF
d_gene: NA; v_gene: TRBV27; j_gene: TRBJ2-5; abundance: NA; len: 11; CDR3nt: TGTGCCAGCAGTTTATGGGAGACCCAGTACTTC; CDR3aa: CASSLWETQYF
d_gene: TRBD1; v_gene: TRBV2; j_gene: TRBJ2-2; abundance: NA; len: 16; CDR3nt: TGTGCCATCCACTCCGGGACAGGGGGTAACACCGGGGAGCTGTTTTTT; CDR3aa: CAIHSGTGGNTGELFF
d_gene: NA; v_gene: TRBV2; j_gene: TRBJ1-5; abundance: NA; len: 14; CDR3nt: TGTGCCAGCAGCGCTTCTAGCGGCAATCAGCCCCAGCATTTT; CDR3aa: CASSASSGNQPQHF
d_gene: NA; v_gene: TRBV5-1; j_gene: TRBJ2-1; abundance: NA; len: 17; CDR3nt: TGCGCCAGCAGCTTGACCAGGACGGGAAGCTCCTACAATGAGCAGTTCTTC; CDR3aa: CASSLTRTGSSYNEQFF
d_gene: NA; v_gene: TRBV6-5; j_gene: TRBJ1-3; abundance: few; len: 14; CDR3nt: TGTGCCAGCAGCCCGTCCATCTCTGGAAACACCATATATTTT; CDR3aa: CASSPSISGNTIYF
d_gene: NA; v_gene: TRBV7-3; j_gene: TRBJ1-5; abundance: NA; len: 15; CDR3nt: TGTGCCAGCAGACTGAACAGGGTTGACGATCAGCCCCAGCATTTT; CDR3aa: CASRLNRVDDQPQHF
d_gene: NA; v_gene: TRBV6-1; j_gene: TRBJ1-4; abundance: NA; len: 16; CDR3nt: TGTGCCAGCAGTGTGGGGGCAGGGGCAAATAATGAAAAACTGTTTTTT; CDR3aa: CASSVGAGANNEKLFF
d_gene: NA; v_gene: TRBV7-9; j_gene: TRBJ1-4; abundance: NA; len: 14; CDR3nt: TGTGCCAGCAGCTTAGTCCCGGGAAGTGAAAAACTGTTTTTT; CDR3aa: CASSLVPGSEKLFF
d_gene: NA; v_gene: TRBV2; j_gene: TRBJ2-3; abundance: NA; len: 12; CDR3nt: TGTGCCAGCAGTGAAGCTACAGATACGCAGTATTTT; CDR3aa: CASSEATDTQYF
d_gene: NA; v_gene: TRBV7-3; j_gene: TRBJ2-5; abundance: NA; len: 12; CDR3nt: TGTGCCAGCAGCTTAGTCGTGGAGACCCAGTACTTC; CDR3aa: CASSLVVETQYF
d_gene: TRBD2; v_gene: TRBV28; j_gene: TRBJ2-7; abundance: many; len: 16; CDR3nt: TGTGCCAGCAGCCCCGCGACTAGCGGGGGAGCCGGGGAGCAGTACTTC; CDR3aa: CASSPATSGGAGEQYF
d_gene: NA; v_gene: TRBV2; j_gene: TRBJ2-5; abundance: few; len: 12; CDR3nt: TGTGCCAGCATAACAGCGGAAGAGACCCAGTACTTC; CDR3aa: CASITAEETQYF
d_gene: NA; v_gene: TRBV27; j_gene: TRBJ2-1; abundance: NA; len: 14; CDR3nt: TGTGCCAGCAGTTCACAGGGATTTGGCAATGAGCAGTTCTTC; CDR3aa: CASSSQGFGNEQFF
d_gene: TRBD1; v_gene: TRBV2; j_gene: TRBJ2-2; abundance: once; len: 14; CDR3nt: TGTGCCAGCAGTGAAAGACAGGGGTCCGGGGAGCTGTTTTTT; CDR3aa: CASSERQGSGELFF
d_gene: NA; v_gene: TRBV15; j_gene: TRBJ1-2; abundance: NA; len: 14; CDR3nt: TGTGCCACCAGCAGAGAGACGGCCGCCTATGGCTACACCTTC; CDR3aa: CATSRETAAYGYTF
d_gene: TRBD1; v_gene: TRBV7-2; j_gene: TRBJ2-7; abundance: many; len: 14; CDR3nt: TGTGCCAGCAGCTCTGGGACAGGTTTTGCCGAGCAGTACTTC; CDR3aa: CASSSGTGFAEQYF
d_gene: TRBD2; v_gene: TRBV29-1; j_gene: TRBJ2-1; abundance: NA; len: 14; CDR3nt: TGCAGCGTGCTTAGCGGGGGGGCCCTTAGAGAGCAGTTCTTC; CDR3aa: CSVLSGGALREQFF
d_gene: NA; v_gene: TRBV9; j_gene: TRBJ2-3; abundance: NA; len: 14; CDR3nt: TGTGCCAGCAGCGTATCAGGGGTAGTAGATACGCAGTATTTT; CDR3aa: CASSVSGVVDTQYF
d_gene: NA; v_gene: TRBV5-1; j_gene: TRBJ1-2; abundance: NA; len: 12; CDR3nt: TGCGCCAGCAGGGGGGAAGACTATGGCTACACCTTC; CDR3aa: CASRGEDYGYTF